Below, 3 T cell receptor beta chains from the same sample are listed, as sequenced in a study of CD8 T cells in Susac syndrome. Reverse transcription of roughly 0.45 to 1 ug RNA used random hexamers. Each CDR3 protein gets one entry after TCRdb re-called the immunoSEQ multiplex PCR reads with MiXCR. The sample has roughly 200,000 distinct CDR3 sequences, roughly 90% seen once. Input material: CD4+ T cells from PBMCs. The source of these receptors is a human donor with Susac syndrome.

The CDR3 spells CASRPRPGAPTDTQYF. The CDR3 coding sequence is TGTGCCAGCAGACCTCGACCGGGAGCACCCACAGATACGCAGTATTTT. The rearrangement joins TRBV7-9 to TRBJ2-3; a weak D match, TRBD2 (6 bases). This CDR3 comprises 16 residues. Per germline, CDR1 SEHNR and CDR2 FQNEAQ (reference sequence). V was cut by 6 bases and J by 2 bases, with 18 bases left in between.

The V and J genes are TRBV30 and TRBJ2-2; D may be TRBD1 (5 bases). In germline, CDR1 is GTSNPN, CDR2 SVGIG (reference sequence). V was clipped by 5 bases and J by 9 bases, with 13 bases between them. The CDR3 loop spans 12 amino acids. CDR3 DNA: TGTGCCTGGGAGACAGTTAGCCGGGAGCTGTTTTTT. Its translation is CAWETVSRELFF.

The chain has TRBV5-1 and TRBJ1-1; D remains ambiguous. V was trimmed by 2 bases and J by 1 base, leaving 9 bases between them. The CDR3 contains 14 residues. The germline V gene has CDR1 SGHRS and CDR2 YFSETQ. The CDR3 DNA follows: TGCGCCAGCAGCTTCGCAGGAGAGAACACTGAAGCTTTCTTT. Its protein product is CASSFAGENTEAFF.